The clone carrying this T cell receptor (beta chain) was picked up a small number of times. The PCR was carried out with 60 Vbeta primers and 13 Jbeta primers. Authors' analysis steps: Later, an analysis found approximately 80 million unique TCR beta chains, and some 10 million of these were shared. TCRdb's copy holds only in-frame clones and misses some; the assay was immunoSEQ multiplex PCR. That table is the source of V, J and clone size, and D and trimming were worked out from the DNA. The profile shows 160,000 or so clones, around 77% of them singletons. Germline V CDR1 and CDR2: LNHNV, YYDKDF (reference sequence). Trimming shortened V by 1 base and J by 7 bases, and 4 bases separated the two germline ends. This CDR3 has 12 residues. These data come from a study of cytomegalovirus exposure and HLA in healthy donors.

The specimen was PBMCs. The J gene is TRBJ1-4, the V gene TRBV15; no reliable D call. The clonotype was recovered from a woman in her 40s in good health and CMV-seronegative. The CDR3: CATSRVGEKLFF. The CDR3 DNA reads TGTGCCACCAGCAGAGTCGGTGAAAAACTGTTTTTT. The variable domain in full, with the rest retrieved from reference TRBV15 and TRBJ1-4, is DAMVIQNPRYQVTQFGKPVTLSCSQTLNHNVMYWYQQKSSQAPKLLFHYYDKDFNNEADTPDNFQSRRPNTSFCFLDIRSPGLGDTAMYLCATSRVGEKLFFGSGTQLSVL.